The 18 T cell receptor beta chains listed next were all sequenced from one sample in a study of neurological immune-mediated disorders. MiXCR, applied by TCRdb to the 5' RACE reads, yields one record per CDR3 protein. Among roughly 27,000 distinct CDR3 sequences listed, more than 2% were seen once. Sequencing input: PBMCs. The receptors were gathered from a woman in her 50s with multiple sclerosis.

This clonotype was recorded many times. The rearrangement links TRBV5-1 to TRBJ1-4, with 8 positions matching TRBD1. The germline gives CDR1 SGHRS, CDR2 YFSETQ. The ends lost 2 bases at V and 8 bases at J; junction bases unmatched: 5. This CDR3 contains 14 residues. As DNA, the CDR3 is TGCGCCAGCAGCTTTGGACAGGGAGGCGAAAAACTGTTTTTT. Residues: CASSFGQGGEKLFF.

In its sample, this clonotype was seen many times. The V call is TRBV24-1, the J call TRBJ2-2, with 9 bases fitting TRBD1. Trimming cost V 2 bases and J 4 bases; bases outside gene matches: 1. CDR3 size: 15 residues. Germline V gene data show CDR1 as KGHDR and CDR2 as SFDVKD. The CDR3 coding sequence is TGTGCCACCAGTGATTACAGGGGGCCCACCGGGGAGCTGTTTTTT. The encoded protein is CATSDYRGPTGELFF.

This clonotype was found many times. CDR3 sequence reads: CSARAGTSGGNEQFF. As DNA, the CDR3 is TGCAGTGCTAGAGCTGGGACTAGCGGGGGGAATGAGCAGTTCTTC. This chain joins TRBV20-1 and TRBJ2-1, with 15 positions matching TRBD2. Germline CDR1 is DFQATT and CDR2 is SNEGSKA (reference sequence). The CDR3 is made up of 15 amino acids. The J segment lost 7 bases and the V segment lost 1 base, leaving 2 bases of the junction unmatched.

This clonotype was found many times. V gene TRBV7-2 combines with J gene TRBJ1-2, with a weak D call TRBD1 (6 bases). The CDR3 is made up of 11 amino acids. With 4 bases removed from V and 8 bases from J, the gap between germline ends came to 8 bases. CDR1 SGHTA and CDR2 FQGNSA come from the germline V gene. This CDR3 reads CASSSGVGYTF. The DNA of the CDR3 is TGTGCCAGCAGCTCAGGGGTCGGCTACACCTTC.

This clonotype was counted many times. The chain employs TRBV3-1 and TRBJ1-1; D is unclear. V was cut by 4 bases and J by 0 bases, with 12 bases left in between. Germline V gene data show CDR1 as LGHDT and CDR2 as YNNKEL (reference sequence). This CDR3 comprises 15 residues. As DNA, the CDR3 is TGTGCCAGCAGCCGCACGTTGGTGGTGAACACTGAAGCTTTCTTT. Translated: CASSRTLVVNTEAFF. Filled out from reference TRBV3-1 and TRBJ1-1, the complete variable domain reads DTAVSQTPKYLVTQMGNDKSIKCEQNLGHDTMYWYKQDSKKFLKIMFSYNNKELIINETVPNRFSPKSPDKAHLNLHINSLELGDSAVYFCASSRTLVVNTEAFFGQGTRLTVV.

This clonotype came up many times. V usage is TRBV3-1 and J usage is TRBJ1-5; D not resolved. This CDR3 comprises 13 residues. Trimming removed 6 bases from V and 5 bases from J, with 11 bases in between. Germline CDR1 LGHDT, CDR2 YNNKEL (reference sequence). The CDR3 DNA sequence: TGTGCCAGCAGTCTAGGGATTGATCAGCCCCAGCATTTT. Protein sequence: CASSLGIDQPQHF.

This clonotype was recorded many times. This chain uses TRBV7-8 with TRBJ2-7; D is possibly TRBD1 or TRBD2 (5 bases each). CDR1 SGHVS and CDR2 FQNEAQ come from the germline V gene. This CDR3 spans 16 amino acids. The V and J ends lost 5 bases and 4 bases respectively, with 21 bases between them. In DNA form, the CDR3 reads TGTGCCAGCAGCCCTCGGTGGGCAGGGAGAGATTACGAGCAGTACTTC. Protein product: CASSPRWAGRDYEQYF. Full variable domain (rest looked up from reference TRBV7-8 and TRBJ2-7): GAGVSQSPRYKVAKRGQDVALRCDPISGHVSLFWYQQALGQGPEFLTYFQNEAQLDKSGLPSDRFFAERPEGSVSTLKIQRTQQEDSAVYLCASSPRWAGRDYEQYFGPGTRLTVT.

At least ten counts were recorded for this clonotype. This chain links TRBV5-1 with TRBJ1-1; TRBD1 might be the D (6 bases). The CDR3 contains 13 residues. Germline loops: CDR1 SGHRS, CDR2 YFSETQ. Trimming removed 2 bases from V and 6 bases from J, with 11 bases in between. The CDR3 spells CASSFLGAAEAFF. In nucleotides, the CDR3 is TGCGCCAGCAGCTTTTTGGGGGCGGCTGAAGCTTTCTTT.

The table lists this clonotype with many counts. V gene TRBV3-1 combines with J gene TRBJ2-1; D possibly corresponds to TRBD2 (6 bases). Germline V gene lookup returns CDR1 LGHDT and CDR2 YNNKEL (reference sequence). V lost 6 bases, J lost 13 bases, and 25 bases lay in between. The CDR3 is 15 residues long. The CDR3 bases are TGTGCCAGCAGTCCCGATCAGGAGGGAACAACCTCCCAGTTCTTC. It encodes CASSPDQEGTTSQFF.

This clonotype is judged medium-sized. The CDR3 bases are TGTGCCTGGTGGACAGGGGGCACCTACGAGCAGTACTTC. It codes for CAWWTGGTYEQYF. The rearrangement uses TRBV30 and TRBJ2-7; 11 bases are a match to TRBD1. V was pared by 5 bases and J by 2 bases, with 2 bases of the junction left unmatched. Germline V gives CDR1 GTSNPN, CDR2 SVGIG (reference sequence). This CDR3 comprises 13 residues.

Only a few counts were recorded for this clonotype. V gene TRBV29-1 combines with J gene TRBJ2-3; 13 bases map to TRBD2. This CDR3 has 15 residues. Germline lookup yields CDR1 SQVTM and CDR2 ANQGSEA. V shed 7 bases, J shed 5 bases, and the junction held 9 bases outside the gene matches. For the CDR3, the DNA is TGCAGCGGACGGACTAGCGGGAGTTCAAAAGATACGCAGTATTTT. Translating it yields CSGRTSGSSKDTQYF.

CDR3 in DNA: TGTGCCAGCAGGGGGCGGGACTTCTACAATGAGCAGTTCTTC. Its protein is CASRGRDFYNEQFF. This sequence joins TRBV28 and TRBJ2-1; weak D call: TRBD2 (6 bases). V gave up 6 bases and J gave up 3 bases, with 12 bases separating them. The CDR3 has 14 residues. Germline loops: CDR1 MDHEN, CDR2 SYDVKM.

The chain couples TRBV20-1 to TRBJ1-2; 7 bases fit TRBD1. This CDR3 is built from 11 residues. Losses at the gene ends were 3 bases for V and 8 bases for J; bases not matched to a gene: 3. Germline lookup yields CDR1 DFQATT and CDR2 SNEGSKA (reference sequence). CDR3 region: CSARTGWGYTF. The CDR3, as DNA: TGCAGTGCTAGGACAGGGTGGGGCTACACCTTC.

At least ten counts were recorded for this clonotype. The chain couples TRBV4-1 to TRBJ1-1; no firm D call. Trimming took off 8 bases at V and 3 bases at J, with 7 bases between the two ends. There are 11 residues in the CDR3. Germline V lookup: CDR1 MGHRA, CDR2 YSYEKL. CDR3: CASAWDTEAFF. CDR3 DNA: TGCGCCAGCGCGTGGGACACTGAAGCTTTCTTT.

This clonotype was counted only a few times. J is TRBJ2-7 and V is TRBV9, with D perhaps TRBD2 (5 bases). Germline loops: CDR1 SGDLS, CDR2 YYNGEE. The CDR3 covers 14 residues. Trimming removed 0 bases at V and 0 bases at J, with 7 bases between. The CDR3 region is CASSVDGDSYEQYF. In nucleotides, the CDR3 is TGTGCCAGCAGCGTAGACGGGGACTCCTACGAGCAGTACTTC.

This clonotype was seen ten or more times. This sequence joins TRBV20-1 and TRBJ1-5; the match to TRBD1 covers 8 bases. CDR1 and CDR2 (germline): DFQATT, SNEGSKA (reference sequence). V shed 6 bases, J shed 2 bases, and the junction held 3 bases outside the gene matches. The CDR3 covers 13 residues. CDR3 coding DNA: TGCAGTGCCATGACAGGGGGCAATCAGCCCCAGCATTTT. Residues: CSAMTGGNQPQHF.

The table lists this clonotype with many counts. One base away lies a much larger clone, so this may be a sequencing read error. The genes are TRBV20-1 and TRBJ2-4, with 7 positions matching TRBD2. CDR1 is DFQATT and CDR2 is SNEGSKA in the germline V gene (reference sequence). The length of the CDR3 is 14 residues. In DNA form, the CDR3 reads TGCAGTGCTTCTAGCGGCGGGACCAAAAAAATTCAGTACTTC. Residues: CSASSGGTKKIQYF.

This clonotype was detected many times. The J gene is TRBJ1-2, the V gene TRBV5-1; D unresolved. This CDR3 has 17 amino acids. V shed 0 bases and J shed 1 base, with 16 bases lying between them. Germline V CDR1 and CDR2: SGHRS, YFSETQ. The CDR3 nucleotides read TGCGCCAGCAGCTTGGCCGAGTGGGGAAAGTTTAACTATGGCTACACCTTC. Translation gives CASSLAEWGKFNYGYTF.